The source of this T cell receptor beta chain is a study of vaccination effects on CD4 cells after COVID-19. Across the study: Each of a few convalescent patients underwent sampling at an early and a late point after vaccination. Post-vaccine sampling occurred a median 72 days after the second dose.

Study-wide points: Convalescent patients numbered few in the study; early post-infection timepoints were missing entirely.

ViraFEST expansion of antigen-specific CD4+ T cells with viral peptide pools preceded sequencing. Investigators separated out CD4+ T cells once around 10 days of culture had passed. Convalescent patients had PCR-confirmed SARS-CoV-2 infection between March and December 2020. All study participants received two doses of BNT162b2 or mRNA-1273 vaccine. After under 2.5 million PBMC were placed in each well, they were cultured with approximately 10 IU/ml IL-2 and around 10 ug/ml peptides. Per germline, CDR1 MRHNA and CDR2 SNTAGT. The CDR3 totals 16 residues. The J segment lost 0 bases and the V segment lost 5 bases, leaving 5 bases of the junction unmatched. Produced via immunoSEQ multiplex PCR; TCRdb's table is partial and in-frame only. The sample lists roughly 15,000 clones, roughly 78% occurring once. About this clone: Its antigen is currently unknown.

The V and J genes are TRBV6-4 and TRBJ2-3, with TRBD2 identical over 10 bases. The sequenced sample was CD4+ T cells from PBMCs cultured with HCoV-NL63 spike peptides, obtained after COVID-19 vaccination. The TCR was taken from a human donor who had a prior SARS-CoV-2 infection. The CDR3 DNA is TGTGCCAGCAGTACAATAGCGGGAGGCAGCACAGATACGCAGTATTTT. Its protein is CASSTIAGGSTDTQYF.